Below are 27 T cell receptor beta chains sequenced from a single sample in a study of long-term antiretroviral therapy in people with HIV. This was the immunoSEQ v3.0 assay at survey level. The protocol was immunoSEQ multiplex PCR, while the TCRdb copy is restricted to in-frame clones and leaves out a portion. The table records roughly 42,000 clones, about 89% of them present only once. The sequenced sample was unsorted PBMCs, obtained 0.1 years before starting antiretroviral therapy. The receptors originated from a woman aged 45 to 65 with HIV.

CDR3 in DNA: TGTGCCAGCAGCCGGGGACAGGGGATGCGGGAGACCCAGTACTTC. This gives the protein CASSRGQGMRETQYF. The chain uses TRBV5-4 and TRBJ2-5, with 10 bases lining up with TRBD1. The V segment lost 4 bases and the J segment 5 bases; nucleotides outside the gene matches: 8. The CDR3 contains 15 residues. Germline assignment: CDR1 SGHNT and CDR2 YYREEE (reference sequence). The complete variable domain, with remaining parts taken from reference TRBV5-4 and TRBJ2-5, reads ETGVTQSPTHLIKTRGQQVTLRCSSQSGHNTVSWYQQALGQGPQFIFQYYREEENGRGNFPPRFSGLQFPNYSSELNVNALELDDSALYLCASSRGQGMRETQYFGPGTRLLVL.

J is TRBJ2-5 and V is TRBV27; 8 nucleotides line up with TRBD1. The germline gives CDR1 MNHEY, CDR2 SMNVEV (reference sequence). This CDR3 comprises 15 residues. Trimming took 2 bases from V and 3 from J; bases not matched to a gene: 5. The CDR3 spells CASSLLAGGEETQYF. CDR3 bases: TGTGCCAGCAGTTTACTCGCAGGGGGCGAAGAGACCCAGTACTTC.

The chain combines TRBV4-2 with TRBJ2-3, with D possibly being TRBD1 (5 bases). The germline V gene has CDR1 LGHNA and CDR2 YNFKEQ. CDR3 size: 16 residues. V dropped 0 bases and J dropped 2 bases, with 12 bases sitting between them. CDR3 DNA sequence: TGTGCCAGCAGCCAAGAGACAGACCTTTACACAGATACGCAGTATTTT. Encoded protein: CASSQETDLYTDTQYF.

The genes are TRBV27 and TRBJ2-7; a weak D match, TRBD1 (6 bases). V lost 2 bases and J 3 bases, leaving 14 bases between the germline ends. CDR3 length: 15 amino acids. Germline V CDR1 and CDR2: MNHEY, SMNVEV (reference sequence). CDR3 region: CASSLDYQGIYEQYF. The CDR3 DNA reads TGTGCCAGCAGTTTAGACTACCAGGGGATCTACGAGCAGTACTTC.

The chain couples TRBV4-1 to TRBJ2-1; TRBD2 agrees at 10 bases. This CDR3 contains 16 residues. Losses at the gene ends were 2 bases for V and 4 bases for J; bases not matched to a gene: 5. Germline CDR1 and CDR2: MGHRA and YSYEKL. CDR3 DNA: TGCGCCAGCAGCCAACGTCTAGCGGGGGCGTACAATGAGCAGTTCTTC. Amino acid sequence: CASSQRLAGAYNEQFF.

The rearrangement links TRBV4-3 to TRBJ2-3; 10 bases are shared with TRBD2. Germline trimming cut 1 base from V and 1 base from J; bases unmatched to any gene: 2. The length of the CDR3 is 16 residues. From germline, CDR1 is LGHNA and CDR2 YSLEER. CDR3 nucleotides: TGCGCCAGCAGCCAAGTCCTAGCGGGGGGCACAGATACGCAGTATTTT. As protein: CASSQVLAGGTDTQYF.

The gene calls are TRBV7-9 and TRBJ1-1; D is ambiguous. This CDR3 has 15 residues. The V and J ends lost 0 bases and 1 base respectively, with 9 bases between them. CDR1 and CDR2 (germline): SEHNR, FQNEAQ (reference sequence). The CDR3 protein is CASSLASLGNTEAFF. The CDR3, as DNA: TGTGCCAGCAGCTTAGCGTCCCTGGGGAACACTGAAGCTTTCTTT.

The CDR3 DNA sequence: TGTGCCATCAGTGGGGAACAGGGGGCAAAATTTGGCTACACCTTC. This gives the protein CAISGEQGAKFGYTF. The J gene is TRBJ1-2, the V gene TRBV10-3; 9 nucleotides agree with TRBD1. The CDR3 length is 15 residues. Looked up from germline, CDR1 is ENHRY and CDR2 is SYGVKD. The V and J ends lost 4 bases and 7 bases, in that order; junction bases with no gene match: 10.

The chain has TRBV4-1 and TRBJ1-4; 12 bases match TRBD1. This CDR3 region has 20 residues. The V gene's germline CDR1 is MGHRA and CDR2 YSYEKL. Trimming at V came to 5 bases and at J to 2 bases, leaving 15 bases not matched to a gene. The CDR3 coding sequence is TGCGCCAGCAGCTTTCGCCCTCCGGGACAGGGGGCCGGGACTAATGAAAAACTGTTTTTT. Its translation: CASSFRPPGQGAGTNEKLFF.

This clone has more than one count but fewer than ten. The CDR3 region is CASSYPKENTEAFF. The CDR3 bases are TGTGCCAGCAGTTACCCTAAGGAGAACACTGAAGCTTTCTTT. The rearrangement links TRBV6-6 to TRBJ1-1, with D uncertain. Germline V gene data show CDR1 as MNHNY and CDR2 as SVGAGI (reference sequence). V lost 2 bases and J 1 base, leaving 8 bases between the germline ends. This CDR3 spans 14 amino acids.

V is TRBV27 and J is TRBJ2-5; 8 nucleotides align to TRBD2. J lost 2 bases, V lost 2 bases, and 4 bases had no gene match. CDR1 and CDR2 (germline): MNHEY, SMNVEV (reference sequence). The CDR3 is 15 amino acids. The CDR3 nucleotides are TGTGCCAGCAGTTTAGCGGGGGGCCAGCAAGAGACCCAGTACTTC. Its translation is CASSLAGGQQETQYF.

The chain has TRBV5-4 and TRBJ2-1, with D uncertain. Germline V gives CDR1 SGHNT, CDR2 YYREEE (reference sequence). The CDR3 extends over 14 amino acids. The ends were cut back, 4 bases at V and 12 bases at J, with 20 bases in the middle. CDR3 nucleotide sequence: TGTGCCAGCAGCAATGTCGGGTCCACGGTGGGGCAGTTCTTC. Protein product: CASSNVGSTVGQFF.

V usage is TRBV14 and J usage is TRBJ2-7; D is uncertain. The germline gives CDR1 SGHDN, CDR2 FVKESK. The ends were cut back, 4 bases at V and 2 bases at J, with 15 bases in the middle. CDR3 length: 15 residues. The CDR3 DNA sequence: TGTGCCAGCAGCCTCACACCAGGAGACACCTACGAGCAGTACTTC. It codes for CASSLTPGDTYEQYF.

In this sample, this clone turned up a few times. This chain links TRBV7-3 with TRBJ1-6; D gene unclear. V was pared by 2 bases and J by 8 bases, with 10 bases between. Germline assignment: CDR1 SGHTA and CDR2 FQGTGA. The CDR3 loop spans 14 amino acids. The CDR3 region has the DNA TGTGCCAGCAGCTTAGGAAGGGTGGATTCACCCCTCCACTTT. Translation gives CASSLGRVDSPLHF. The full variable domain, its missing parts supplied by reference TRBV7-3 and TRBJ1-6, is GAGVSQTPSNKVTEKGKYVELRCDPISGHTALYWYRQSLGQGPEFLIYFQGTGAADDSGLPNDRFFAVRPEGSVSTLKIQRTERGDSAVYLCASSLGRVDSPLHFGNGTRLTVT.

The chain has TRBV7-2 and TRBJ2-2; D may correspond to TRBD1 or TRBD2 (5 bases each). The length of the CDR3 is 16 residues. From germline, CDR1 is SGHTA and CDR2 FQGNSA. V was cut by 1 base and J by 0 bases, with 9 bases left in between. CDR3 region: CASSLVGTSNTGELFF. The CDR3 nucleotides read TGTGCCAGCAGCTTAGTGGGGACGTCGAACACCGGGGAGCTGTTTTTT.

The genes are TRBV15 and TRBJ2-1; D possibly uses TRBD1 or TRBD2 (6 bases each). Trimming cost V 8 bases and J 15 bases, with 17 bases left between them. Per the germline V gene, CDR1 is LNHNV and CDR2 is YYDKDF (reference sequence). This CDR3 spans 11 amino acids. In DNA, the CDR3 is TGTGCCACCGCTAGCGACAGGATTCGGTTCTTC. It specifies CATASDRIRFF.

The chain is built from TRBV5-1 and TRBJ2-5; 8 bases map to TRBD1. CDR1 and CDR2 from the germline V gene are SGHRS and YFSETQ. The length of the CDR3 is 14 residues. Unmatched junction bases numbered 7, after V lost 5 bases and J lost 4 bases. The CDR3 sequence: CASRIPGGGETQYF. The CDR3 DNA reads TGCGCCAGCAGAATACCAGGGGGCGGAGAGACCCAGTACTTC.

The chain has TRBV7-3 and TRBJ1-6, with D perhaps TRBD1 (6 bases). The germline gives CDR1 SGHTA, CDR2 FQGTGA. This CDR3 contains 15 residues. Trimming stripped 5 bases from V and 3 bases from J, with 11 bases between. CDR3 residues: CASSPDSNYNSPLHF. The CDR3 coding sequence is TGTGCCAGCAGCCCGGACAGCAACTATAATTCACCCCTCCACTTT.

This clone was observed a single time. As DNA, the CDR3 is TGTGCCAGCAGCAAGCCCCGGAGGCGTTCCGACTATGGCTACACCTTC. It yields the protein CASSKPRRRSDYGYTF. This chain uses TRBV21-1 with TRBJ1-2. TRBV21-1 is deemed a pseudogene. This CDR3 region has 16 residues.

This chain connects TRBV7-9 to TRBJ1-2; 10 bases match TRBD1. The CDR3 is made up of 14 amino acids. V lost 5 bases and J lost 4; bases outside the gene matches: 4. Germline V gene sequence: CDR1 SEHNR, CDR2 FQNEAQ (reference sequence). The CDR3 here is CASSPRTGGYGYTF. The CDR3 DNA sequence: TGTGCCAGCAGCCCACGGACAGGGGGCTATGGCTACACCTTC.

The V and J genes are TRBV5-4 and TRBJ2-7; TRBD1 agrees at 8 bases. Germline trimming cut 2 bases from V and 6 bases from J; bases unmatched to any gene: 10. Germline values: CDR1 SGHNT, CDR2 YYREEE (reference sequence). The CDR3 loop spans 15 amino acids. The chain's CDR3 is CASSFTGTGVAEQYF. The CDR3, as DNA: TGTGCCAGCAGCTTCACCGGGACAGGAGTTGCCGAGCAGTACTTC. Looking up the rest from reference TRBV5-4 and TRBJ2-7 gives the full variable domain: ETGVTQSPTHLIKTRGQQVTLRCSSQSGHNTVSWYQQALGQGPQFIFQYYREEENGRGNFPPRFSGLQFPNYSSELNVNALELDDSALYLCASSFTGTGVAEQYFGPGTRLTVT.

The chain carries TRBV9 and TRBJ2-2, with 15 nucleotides matching TRBD2. The CDR3 consists of 21 residues. J gave up 5 bases and V 0 bases, and 14 bases lay outside the gene matches. Per germline, CDR1 SGDLS and CDR2 YYNGEE. DNA for the CDR3: TGTGCCAGCAGCGTAGTAGTCTCCGGACTAGCGGGGGGGCCGCGGACCGGGGAGCTGTTTTTT. It encodes CASSVVVSGLAGGPRTGELFF.

The chain is built from TRBV21-1 and TRBJ1-1. TRBV21-1 is a pseudogene segment. The CDR3 sequence is 13 residues long. The DNA for the CDR3 is TGTGCCAGCAGCAAAGCTAGGGCTGTTGAAGCTTTCTTT. It codes for CASSKARAVEAFF.

This clone has only a few counts. The chain combines TRBV2 with TRBJ2-5; TRBD2 matches 8 bases. CDR3 length: 14 residues. The germline V gene encodes CDR1 SNHLY and CDR2 FYNNEI. V was pared by 7 bases and J by 1 base, with 5 bases of the junction left unmatched. The CDR3 nucleotides read TGTGCCAGCACCGGCGGGGGGCTCCAAGAGACCCAGTACTTC. Residues: CASTGGGLQETQYF.

The chain combines TRBV27 with TRBJ2-2, with TRBD1 matching over 11 bases. After removal of 8 bases from V and 6 bases from J, the junction contained 8 bases not matched to a gene. Germline assignment: CDR1 MNHEY and CDR2 SMNVEV (reference sequence). The CDR3 covers 15 residues. DNA of the CDR3: TGTGCCAGCGGTACAATGGACAGGGGGCCCGGGGAGCTGTTTTTT. Protein product: CASGTMDRGPGELFF.

The J gene is TRBJ2-3, the V gene TRBV5-4, with a weak D call TRBD1 (5 bases). The CDR3 is made up of 13 amino acids. Germline V lookup: CDR1 SGHNT, CDR2 YYREEE (reference sequence). V was shortened by 5 bases and J by 4 bases, with 11 bases between the two germline ends. The CDR3 here is CASRLQGPDTQYF. The CDR3 coding sequence is TGTGCCAGCAGGCTTCAGGGCCCAGATACGCAGTATTTT. Full variable domain (rest looked up from reference TRBV5-4 and TRBJ2-3): ETGVTQSPTHLIKTRGQQVTLRCSSQSGHNTVSWYQQALGQGPQFIFQYYREEENGRGNFPPRFSGLQFPNYSSELNVNALELDDSALYLCASRLQGPDTQYFGPGTRLTVL.

V is TRBV5-4 and J is TRBJ2-7; either TRBD1 or TRBD2 may supply D (6 bases each). Between the trimmed V and J ends, which lost 1 base and 4 bases, there was a span of 12 bases. Per the germline V gene, CDR1 is SGHNT and CDR2 is YYREEE (reference sequence). The CDR3 runs to 14 residues. This CDR3 reads CASSLSQGRYEQYF. For the CDR3, the DNA is TGTGCCAGCAGCTTGAGCCAGGGGAGGTACGAGCAGTACTTC.